The source of this T cell receptor gamma chain is a study of gamma delta lymphoproliferative disorders and STAT genes. Overall study: Gamma-chain libraries were built from at least 50 ng of genomic DNA with the LymphoTrack Dx TCRG Assay. Delta libraries were made per EuroClonality-NGS working group procedure. Findings of the study overall: Nearly all major patient gamma and delta clonotypes were public. Gamma repertoires grouped patients separately from controls; delta repertoires showed no separation.

Sequencing used genomic DNA taken from PBMCs of patients and controls. Within the sample, this clone is medium-sized. Its target is unknown. TCRdb re-processed the multiplex PCR reads via CATT. The sample records approximately 790 gamma-chain clones, 10% to 15% being singletons. J was trimmed by 7 bases and V by 3 bases; bases with no gene match: 0. CDR1 is EGSTGY and CDR2 is YDSYTSSV in the germline V gene. This CDR3 is 10 amino acids long. The rearrangement links TRGV4 to TRGJ1 or TRGJ2. The J gene was not available in TCRdb and was assigned here by matching the DNA to germline segments. This TCR was sampled from a human donor in good health. Sequencing was done on a sample of blood. CDR3 in amino acids: CATWDYKKLF. CDR3 DNA sequence: TGTGCCACCTGGGATTATAAGAAACTCTTT.